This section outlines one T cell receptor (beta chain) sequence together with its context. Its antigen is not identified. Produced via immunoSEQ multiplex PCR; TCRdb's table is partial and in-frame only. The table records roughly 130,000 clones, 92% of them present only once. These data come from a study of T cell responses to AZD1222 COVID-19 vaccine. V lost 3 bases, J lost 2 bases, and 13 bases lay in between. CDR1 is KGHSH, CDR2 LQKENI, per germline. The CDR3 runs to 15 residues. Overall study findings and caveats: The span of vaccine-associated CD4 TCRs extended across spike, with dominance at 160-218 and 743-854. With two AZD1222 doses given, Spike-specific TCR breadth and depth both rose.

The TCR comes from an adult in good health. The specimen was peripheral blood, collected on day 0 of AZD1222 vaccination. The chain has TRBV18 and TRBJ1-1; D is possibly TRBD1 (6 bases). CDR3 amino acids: CASSPQQGDNTEAFF. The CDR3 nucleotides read TGTGCCAGCTCACCCCAACAGGGAGACAACACTGAAGCTTTCTTT.